This TCR beta chain is drawn from a study of T cell responses to AZD1222 COVID-19 vaccine. Germline assignment: CDR1 SQVTM and CDR2 ANQGSEA. V was clipped by 7 bases and J by 7 bases; unmatched bases: 14. This CDR3 region has 15 residues. Note on this clone: Its antigen is still unknown.

Whole-study results and caveats: Donors were chiefly white British, with a greater number of females, and clonal diversity was perhaps underestimated. CD4 TCRs covered the whole spike, strongest at regions 160-218 and 743-854. A rise in Spike-specific TCR breadth and depth followed two AZD1222 doses.

Second doses were pooled across both intervals (about 4 or about 12 weeks). Method: immunoSEQ multiplex PCR; TCRdb's copy keeps in-frame clones and lacks some. The top ten clones hold about 1.6% of a sample with roughly 150,000 clones, roughly 90% of them seen once. This clonotype was obtained from an adult who received the AZD1222 COVID-19 vaccine. The V and J genes are TRBV29-1 and TRBJ2-2; 8 bases map to TRBD2. The sequencing here drew on peripheral blood, taken 28 days after the second AZD1222 dose. In nucleotides, the CDR3 is TGCAGCGGGCTTTCTAGCGGGCCCATGGGCGGGGAGCTGTTTTTT. It encodes CSGLSSGPMGGELFF.